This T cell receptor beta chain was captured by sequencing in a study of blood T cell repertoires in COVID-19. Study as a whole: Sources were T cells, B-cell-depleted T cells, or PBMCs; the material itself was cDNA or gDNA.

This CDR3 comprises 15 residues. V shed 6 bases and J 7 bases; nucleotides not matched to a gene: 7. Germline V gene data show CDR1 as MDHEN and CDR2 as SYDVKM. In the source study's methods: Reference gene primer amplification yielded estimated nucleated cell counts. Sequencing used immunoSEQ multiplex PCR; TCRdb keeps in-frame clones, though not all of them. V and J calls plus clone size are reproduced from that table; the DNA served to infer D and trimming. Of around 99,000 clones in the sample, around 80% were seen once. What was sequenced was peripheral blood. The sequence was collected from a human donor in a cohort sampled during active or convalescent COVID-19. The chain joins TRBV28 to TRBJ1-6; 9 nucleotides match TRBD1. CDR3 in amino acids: CASRHRDRENSPLHF. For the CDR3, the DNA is TGTGCCAGCAGGCACCGGGACAGGGAGAATTCACCCCTCCACTTT.